This T cell receptor (beta chain) was sequenced in a study of cytomegalovirus exposure and HLA in healthy donors. Study results and caveats: The study labeled 170 or so TCR beta chains cytomegalovirus-associated.

V was cut by 4 bases and J by 0 bases, with 13 bases left in between. The CDR3 is 15 amino acids. Germline V gene sequence: CDR1 MNHEY, CDR2 SVGAGI. The data were produced by immunoSEQ multiplex PCR, yet TCRdb's version contains in-frame clones alone and is incomplete. The table lists some 150,000 clones, roughly 87% of them singletons. Comments on this clone: Its cognate antigen is unknown.

The receptor was derived from a young man in good health and CMV-seropositive. The chain uses TRBV6-5 and TRBJ2-7; no definite D call. Material: PBMCs. The CDR3 is CASSSTTADSYEQYF. The CDR3 DNA reads TGTGCCAGCAGTTCAACAACAGCTGACTCCTACGAGCAGTACTTC.